Presented here are 32 T cell receptor beta chains from one specimen sequenced in a study of glioma-infiltrating T cells after dendritic cell vaccination. Regarding time point: after dendritic cell vaccination, including at tumor progression/relapse. Libraries were prepared by immunoSEQ multiplex PCR; TCRdb keeps only in-frame clonotypes and omits some of them. Among more than 95,000 clones listed, about 90% were seen once. The material sequenced was blood, taken after dendritic cell vaccination. These receptors were taken from a human donor with glioblastoma.

This clone was recorded once. V is TRBV19 and J is TRBJ1-5, with D possibly TRBD1 on 5 matching bases. CDR3 length: 14 amino acids. Germline values: CDR1 LNHDA, CDR2 SQIVND (reference sequence). Trimming left V 6 bases short and J 4 bases short, with 13 bases between. CDR3 sequence: CASSLLGGNQPQHF. CDR3 DNA sequence: TGTGCCAGTAGCCTACTGGGGGGGAATCAGCCCCAGCATTTT. Full variable domain (remainder filled in from reference TRBV19 and TRBJ1-5): DGGITQSPKYLFRKEGQNVTLSCEQNLNHDAMYWYRQDPGQGLRLIYYSQIVNDFQKGDIAEGYSVSREKKESFPLTVTSAQKNPTAFYLCASSLLGGNQPQHFGDGTRLSIL.

In its sample, this clone was seen once. The rearrangement joins TRBV5-1 to TRBJ2-2; a possible D gene is TRBD2 (5 bases). Trimming took 4 bases from V and 2 from J, leaving 15 bases between them. The CDR3 runs to 16 residues. Germline assignment: CDR1 SGHRS and CDR2 YFSETQ. The CDR3 loop is CASSPEGRGNTGELFF. The CDR3 bases are TGCGCCAGCAGCCCGGAAGGTCGGGGAAACACCGGGGAGCTGTTTTTT.

This clone was detected only a few times. This rearrangement joins TRBV6-4 to TRBJ2-1; a possible D gene is TRBD2 (5 bases). From germline, CDR1 is MRHNA and CDR2 SNTAGT. The CDR3 loop spans 16 amino acids. V lost 0 bases and J lost 0, with 9 bases in between. CDR3 DNA sequence: TGTGCCAGCAGTGACTCTGGCCTAGCCTCCTACAATGAGCAGTTCTTC. Encoded protein: CASSDSGLASYNEQFF.

The CDR3 DNA sequence: TGCGCCAGCACTCCCGGGACTACGAGCTCCTACGAGCAGTACTTC. It is translated as CASTPGTTSSYEQYF. The chain employs TRBV5-1 and TRBJ2-7, with 7 positions matching TRBD2. The CDR3 spans 15 residues. V gave up 6 bases and J gave up 0 bases; unmatched junction bases: 9. Germline CDR1 is SGHRS and CDR2 is YFSETQ.

The genes are TRBV9 and TRBJ1-2; 10 nucleotides align to TRBD1. Germline lookup yields CDR1 SGDLS and CDR2 YYNGEE. This CDR3 spans 15 amino acids. The V and J ends lost 2 bases and 6 bases, in that order; junction bases with no gene match: 7. In DNA form, the CDR3 reads TGTGCCAGCAGCGTGCGACAGGGGGCGCTTCATGGCTACACCTTC. As protein: CASSVRQGALHGYTF.

The chain combines TRBV9 with TRBJ2-6; tentative D call: TRBD2 (5 bases). Germline V lookup: CDR1 SGDLS, CDR2 YYNGEE. The CDR3 totals 18 residues. V lost 1 base and J 0 bases, leaving 14 bases between the germline ends. The CDR3 nucleotides are TGTGCCAGCAGCGTAATAACGGGAAGAAGCTCTGGGGCCAACGTCCTGACTTTC. Protein product: CASSVITGRSSGANVLTF.

The chain recombines TRBV11-3 with TRBJ2-5; TRBD1 agrees at 7 bases. Germline V gene sequence: CDR1 SGHNT, CDR2 YENEEA. The CDR3 is 15 amino acids. V was clipped by 3 bases and J by 1 base; unmatched bases: 5. DNA for the CDR3: TGTGCCAGCAGCTTGACAGGGAATCCCCAAGAGACCCAGTACTTC. Amino acid sequence: CASSLTGNPQETQYF.

V and J are TRBV5-6 and TRBJ2-1, with 9 positions matching TRBD1. The germline CDR1 and CDR2 sequences are SGHDT and YYEEEE. The CDR3 is made up of 15 amino acids. Losses at the gene ends were 3 bases for V and 6 bases for J; bases not matched to a gene: 7. CDR3 nucleotide sequence: TGTGCCAGCAGCTGGGGGACAGGGTGGCCCAATGAGCAGTTCTTC. This sequence encodes CASSWGTGWPNEQFF.

V is TRBV4-1 and J is TRBJ2-1, with 12 bases fitting TRBD2. The trim removed 9 bases at V and 7 bases at J, leaving 13 bases unmatched. CDR1 is MGHRA and CDR2 is YSYEKL in the germline V gene. The CDR3 is 16 amino acids. The CDR3 DNA follows: TGCGCCAGTGCTAGCGGGGGGGCATTATTTTCTAATGAGCAGTTCTTC. It specifies CASASGGALFSNEQFF.

This chain links TRBV5-4 with TRBJ1-2; 11 bases map to TRBD1. Germline lookup yields CDR1 SGHNT and CDR2 YYREEE (reference sequence). CDR3 length: 15 residues. V shed 0 bases, J shed 6 bases, and the junction held 4 bases outside the gene matches. In DNA form, the CDR3 reads TGTGCCAGCAGCTTGGCCGGACAGGGGGCCCATGGCTACACCTTC. It translates to CASSLAGQGAHGYTF.

The chain recombines TRBV30 with TRBJ2-6, with D perhaps TRBD2 (5 bases). The CDR3 is 16 amino acids. With 5 bases removed from V and 4 bases from J, the gap between germline ends came to 18 bases. In germline, CDR1 is GTSNPN, CDR2 SVGIG (reference sequence). CDR3 sequence: CAWGLAFSVGANVLTF. In DNA, the CDR3 is TGTGCCTGGGGACTGGCGTTTTCAGTGGGGGCCAACGTCCTGACTTTC.

About this clone itself: At the DNA level, this CDR3 is encoded by other sequences in the same sample as well. The chain is built from TRBV30 and TRBJ1-3; D not certain. The CDR3 has 11 residues. V gave up 5 bases and J gave up 7 bases, with 9 bases separating them. Germline V gene data show CDR1 as GTSNPN and CDR2 as SVGIG (reference sequence). This chain's CDR3 is CAWSIGNTIYF. The CDR3 DNA sequence: TGTGCCTGGTCGATCGGGAACACCATATATTTT. The full variable domain, completed using reference TRBV30 and TRBJ1-3, is SQTIHQWPATLVQPVGSPLSLECTVEGTSNPNLYWYRQAAGRGLQLLFYSVGIGQISSEVPQNLSASRPQDRQFILSSKKLLLSDSGFYLCAWSIGNTIYFGEGSWLTVV.

The CDR3 protein is CASSHGAPGGSGYEQYF. The CDR3 coding sequence is TGTGCCAGTAGCCATGGGGCGCCAGGGGGCTCTGGCTACGAGCAGTACTTC. The J gene is TRBJ2-7, the V gene TRBV19, with TRBD1 identical over 8 bases. The CDR3 is 17 amino acids. The V gene's germline CDR1 is LNHDA and CDR2 SQIVND (reference sequence). V shed 6 bases, J shed 3 bases, and the junction held 16 bases outside the gene matches.

This clone has just a few counts. This chain joins TRBV11-3 and TRBJ2-7; 12 bases are shared with TRBD1. Unmatched junction bases numbered 7, after V lost 3 bases and J lost 1 base. CDR1 and CDR2 from the germline V gene are SGHNT and YENEEA. CDR3 size: 17 residues. The CDR3 loop is CASSFGDRGRGSYEQYF. As DNA, the CDR3 is TGTGCCAGCAGCTTCGGGGACAGGGGGCGCGGGTCCTACGAGCAGTACTTC.

This clone has a handful of counts. The genes are TRBV27 and TRBJ1-6; tentative D call: TRBD1 (5 bases). The V gene lost 6 bases and the J gene lost 5 bases, with 8 bases spanning the gap. The CDR3 has 13 residues. CDR1 is MNHEY and CDR2 is SMNVEV in the germline V gene (reference sequence). This CDR3 reads CASRTVNNSPLHF. As DNA, the CDR3 is TGTGCCAGCAGGACAGTGAATAATTCACCCCTCCACTTT.

The chain couples TRBV7-8 to TRBJ1-5; D is undetermined. V dropped 5 bases and J dropped 5 bases, with 16 bases sitting between them. Germline loops: CDR1 SGHVS, CDR2 FQNEAQ. The CDR3 sequence is 15 residues long. The CDR3 nucleotides are TGTGCCAGCAGCCAGAAAGAGACTGTGGATCAGCCCCAGCATTTT. This sequence encodes CASSQKETVDQPQHF.

This clone was counted once. The gene calls are TRBV9 and TRBJ2-7; TRBD2 matches 12 bases. V trimming: 4 bases; J trimming: 2 bases; junction bases outside the gene matches: 4. The CDR3 runs to 15 residues. Germline assignment: CDR1 SGDLS and CDR2 YYNGEE. For the CDR3, the DNA is TGTGCCAGCAGCTTAACTAGCGGGGGGCCCTACGAGCAGTACTTC. As protein: CASSLTSGGPYEQYF.

The V gene is TRBV11-2, the J gene TRBJ2-5; TRBD2 agrees at 8 bases. The CDR3 consists of 14 residues. Germline lookup yields CDR1 SGHAT and CDR2 FQNNGV. Losses at the gene ends were 8 bases for V and 4 bases for J; bases not matched to a gene: 9. CDR3 bases: TGTGCCAGCGGAACCGGGACTAGGGTAGAGACCCAGTACTTC. Amino acid sequence: CASGTGTRVETQYF.

The J gene is TRBJ2-2, the V gene TRBV9; 8 nucleotides match TRBD1. With V trimmed by 0 bases and J by 6 bases, 7 bases remained unmatched. This CDR3 is built from 16 residues. Germline-derived CDR1 and CDR2 are SGDLS and YYNGEE. The CDR3 loop is CASSVGQGRTPGELFF. CDR3 DNA: TGTGCCAGCAGCGTAGGACAGGGGAGGACCCCCGGGGAGCTGTTTTTT.

The rearrangement uses TRBV30 and TRBJ1-2, with TRBD1 identical over 7 bases. The germline gives CDR1 GTSNPN, CDR2 SVGIG (reference sequence). This CDR3 is built from 14 residues. The V gene end was trimmed by 0 bases and the J gene end by 4 bases; junction bases not matched to a gene: 5. The CDR3 reads CAWSVKQGTYGYTF. The CDR3 DNA follows: TGTGCCTGGAGTGTAAAACAGGGGACCTATGGCTACACCTTC.

The V gene is TRBV19, the J gene TRBJ1-2; D remains ambiguous. Germline-derived CDR1 and CDR2 are LNHDA and SQIVND (reference sequence). There are 13 residues in the CDR3. Between the trimmed V and J ends, which lost 3 bases and 1 base, there was a span of 6 bases. Here the CDR3 reads CASSIGSNYGYTF. As DNA, the CDR3 is TGTGCCAGTAGTATCGGGAGTAACTATGGCTACACCTTC.

This clone was picked up a small number of times. The V gene is TRBV5-1, the J gene TRBJ2-5; D is possibly TRBD2 (5 bases). CDR3 length: 15 residues. Germline V gene sequence: CDR1 SGHRS, CDR2 YFSETQ. The germline V and J ends were trimmed by 4 bases and 5 bases, with 18 bases remaining between them. The DNA of the CDR3 is TGCGCCAGCAGCCCCGGAGGCAGAGGCGGGGAGACCCAGTACTTC. Translation gives CASSPGGRGGETQYF.

This chain uses TRBV6-5 with TRBJ2-1; 8 bases are shared with TRBD1. There are 15 residues in the CDR3. V shed 6 bases and J 7 bases; nucleotides not matched to a gene: 11. Germline V gene sequence: CDR1 MNHEY, CDR2 SVGAGI. In DNA, the CDR3 is TGTGCCAGCAGGCCGACTTCAGGGGGCCGAAATGAGCAGTTCTTC. It is translated as CASRPTSGGRNEQFF.

The chain recombines TRBV27 with TRBJ2-7; perhaps TRBD2 as D (6 bases). Germline V gives CDR1 MNHEY, CDR2 SMNVEV (reference sequence). Trimming pared 6 bases from V and 6 bases from J, leaving 18 bases between. The CDR3 consists of 14 residues. CDR3 in DNA: TGTGCCAGCAGCGGGGCGGGACGCTCTACCGAGCAGTACTTC. Translating gives CASSGAGRSTEQYF.

V gene TRBV5-1 combines with J gene TRBJ1-2; 7 positions match TRBD1. The J segment lost 7 bases and the V segment lost 7 bases, leaving 13 bases of the junction unmatched. Looked up from germline, CDR1 is SGHRS and CDR2 is YFSETQ. This CDR3 has 14 residues. CDR3 protein: CASSAGTDHSGYTF. DNA of the CDR3: TGCGCCAGCTCGGCGGGGACAGATCATTCTGGCTACACCTTC.

The V call is TRBV28, the J call TRBJ1-2, with D maybe TRBD1 (5 bases). The CDR3 consists of 16 residues. Trimming shortened V by 4 bases and J by 2 bases, and 17 bases separated the two germline ends. Germline V gives CDR1 MDHEN, CDR2 SYDVKM. The CDR3 sequence is CASSSFDRTLNYGYTF. The CDR3 DNA is TGTGCCAGCAGTTCGTTCGACAGAACTCTAAACTATGGCTACACCTTC.

The chain joins TRBV6-5 to TRBJ2-5, with 9 bases that match TRBD1. The CDR3 is made up of 14 amino acids. V lost 5 bases to trimming and J lost 1 base; unmatched junction nucleotides: 2. Germline V gene data show CDR1 as MNHEY and CDR2 as SVGAGI. DNA of the CDR3: TGTGCCAGCAGTCGGGACAGGGTCCAAGAGACCCAGTACTTC. It specifies CASSRDRVQETQYF.

As for this clone: The sample has other DNA sequences that encode this CDR3 too. J is TRBJ1-2 and V is TRBV5-1, with D perhaps TRBD1 (5 bases). CDR1 SGHRS and CDR2 YFSETQ come from the germline V gene. The CDR3 runs to 12 residues. V was pared by 3 bases and J by 2 bases, with 5 bases between. The CDR3 region is CASSSGNYGYTF. As DNA, the CDR3 is TGCGCCAGCAGCTCAGGGAACTATGGCTACACCTTC.

This clone was seen a few times. The chain links TRBV4-1 to TRBJ1-2, with 8 bases fitting TRBD1. The CDR3 runs 15 residues. Germline V gene sequence: CDR1 MGHRA, CDR2 YSYEKL. Trimming cost V 1 base and J 4 bases; bases outside gene matches: 5. In DNA form, the CDR3 reads TGCGCCAGCAGCCAAGGGACAGGGAGCACCTATGGCTACACCTTC. Translated, it gives CASSQGTGSTYGYTF.

The chain couples TRBV19 to TRBJ1-1; 11 bases are shared with TRBD1. The V segment lost 7 bases and the J segment 5 bases; nucleotides outside the gene matches: 6. Germline loops: CDR1 LNHDA, CDR2 SQIVND (reference sequence). The length of the CDR3 is 14 residues. This CDR3 is CASTRDRGFTEAFF. CDR3 nucleotide sequence: TGTGCCAGTACCCGGGACAGGGGGTTTACTGAAGCTTTCTTT.

The rearrangement uses TRBV29-1 and TRBJ2-1; weak D call: TRBD2 (5 bases). V was pared by 7 bases and J by 4 bases, with 17 bases between. CDR3 length equals 14 residues. Germline CDR1 reads SQVTM; CDR2 reads ANQGSEA. The chain's CDR3 is CSARQRLTYNEQFF. In DNA, the CDR3 is TGCAGCGCCCGCCAGCGGTTGACTTACAATGAGCAGTTCTTC.

This chain joins TRBV5-1 and TRBJ2-7; perhaps TRBD1 as D (6 bases). Per germline, CDR1 SGHRS and CDR2 YFSETQ. The CDR3 contains 13 residues. Trimming left V 7 bases short and J 5 bases short, with 16 bases between. CDR3 coding DNA: TGCGCCAGCCGCCTGGAAGGGGGAAACGAGCAGTACTTC. Residues: CASRLEGGNEQYF.